Each of the 8 T cell receptor beta chains below was sequenced from the same sample in a study of T-cell memory formation after mild COVID-19. MiXCR was run by TCRdb on the 5' RACE reads, yielding one entry per CDR3 protein. The sample consists of 500,000 to 650,000 distinct CDR3 sequences, roughly 20% of them appearing once. Material: PBMCs or a T cell subset sorted from them (not recorded which). These receptor sequences come from an adult woman who had mild COVID-19 (a few samples of this study predate the infection). Cell type and time point are not known.

This clonotype has a handful of counts. J is TRBJ2-2 and V is TRBV18, with D unclear. The CDR3 runs 16 residues. With 2 bases removed from V and 4 bases from J, the gap between germline ends came to 14 bases. Germline CDR1 KGHSH, CDR2 LQKENI. The CDR3 DNA is TGTGCCAGCTCACCAGGTCCGAGTGGAGTCACCGGGGAGCTGTTTTTT. This sequence encodes CASSPGPSGVTGELFF. Drawing the rest from reference TRBV18 and TRBJ2-2, the complete variable domain is NAGVMQNPRHLVRRRGQEARLRCSPMKGHSHVYWYRQLPEEGLKFMVYLQKENIIDESGMPKERFSAEFPKEGPSILRIQQVVRGDSAAYFCASSPGPSGVTGELFFGEGSRLTVL.

The chain links TRBV20-1 to TRBJ2-4, with D possibly matching TRBD2 (6 bases). The germline CDR1 and CDR2 sequences are DFQATT and SNEGSKA (reference sequence). Trimming left V 3 bases short and J 6 bases short, with 9 bases between. CDR3 size: 12 residues. The CDR3 DNA is TGCAGTGCTAGGCAGGGAGGAAACATTCAGTACTTC. It is translated as CSARQGGNIQYF.

The rearrangement links TRBV12-3 or TRBV12-4 to TRBJ2-1; the match to TRBD2 covers 7 bases. V shed 2 bases and J 9 bases; nucleotides not matched to a gene: 10. The CDR3 is 15 amino acids. The CDR3 nucleotides are TGTGCCAGCAGTTTAATGGGGGAGGGCATTAGTGAGCAGTTCTTC. Its translation: CASSLMGEGISEQFF.

This clonotype was observed at least ten times. The chain joins TRBV12-3 or TRBV12-4 to TRBJ2-7; 13 bases align to TRBD2. CDR3 size: 14 residues. Trimming removed 6 bases from V and 4 bases from J; junction bases left unmatched: 3. The CDR3 region is CASSGLAGAYEQYF. DNA for the CDR3: TGTGCCAGCAGCGGACTAGCGGGAGCTTACGAGCAGTACTTC.

This clonotype was picked up a small number of times. The genes are TRBV7-9 and TRBJ1-4; the match to TRBD1 covers 9 bases. The CDR3 length is 15 residues. In germline, CDR1 is SEHNR, CDR2 FQNEAQ (reference sequence). The V segment lost 5 bases and the J segment 7 bases; nucleotides outside the gene matches: 8. The CDR3 DNA reads as TGTGCCAGCAGCCGCCCGGGACAGGGTGGTGAAAAACTGTTTTTT. The encoded protein is CASSRPGQGGEKLFF.

Many counts were recorded for this clonotype. J is TRBJ2-5 and V is TRBV4-2, with 9 bases that match TRBD2. The trim removed 3 bases at V and 3 bases at J, leaving 5 bases unmatched. The CDR3 has 15 amino acids. Germline V gene lookup returns CDR1 LGHNA and CDR2 YNFKEQ. Here the CDR3 reads CASSHVGGGEETQYF. CDR3 coding DNA: TGTGCCAGCAGCCACGTGGGCGGGGGGGAAGAGACCCAGTACTTC.

The chain uses TRBV7-8 and TRBJ1-5; D is uncertain. V was shortened by 5 bases and J by 4 bases, with 18 bases between the two germline ends. Per germline, CDR1 SGHVS and CDR2 FQNEAQ. This CDR3 comprises 16 residues. CDR3 amino acids: CASSPRMSQANQPQHF. The CDR3 DNA reads as TGTGCCAGCAGCCCGCGAATGAGCCAGGCAAATCAGCCCCAGCATTTT.

The CDR3 nucleotides are TGTGCCACCAGCAGAGCGGGGTATGAGCAGTTCTTC. Translated: CATSRAGYEQFF. The V and J genes are TRBV15 and TRBJ2-1; TRBD2 might be the D (5 bases). The CDR3 covers 12 residues. Germline CDR1 and CDR2: LNHNV and YYDKDF (reference sequence). Trimming removed 1 base at V and 8 bases at J, with 6 bases between.